This T cell receptor beta chain stems from a study of technical replicates of blood from several donors. Germline V CDR1 and CDR2: SGHVS, FNYEAQ. The CDR3 is 11 amino acids. The germline V and J ends were trimmed by 6 bases and 5 bases, with 7 bases remaining between them. Clones were read by immunoSEQ multiplex PCR, and TCRdb kept only the in-frame ones, dropping some. The table has more than 65,000 clones, nearly 96% seen once. The sample consisted of T cells isolated from PBMCs. The chain employs TRBV7-6 and TRBJ2-5, with D hard to call. The source is a human donor in good health. The CDR3, as DNA: TGTGCCAGCAGACAGTCGGAGACCCAGTACTTC. Protein: CASRQSETQYF.